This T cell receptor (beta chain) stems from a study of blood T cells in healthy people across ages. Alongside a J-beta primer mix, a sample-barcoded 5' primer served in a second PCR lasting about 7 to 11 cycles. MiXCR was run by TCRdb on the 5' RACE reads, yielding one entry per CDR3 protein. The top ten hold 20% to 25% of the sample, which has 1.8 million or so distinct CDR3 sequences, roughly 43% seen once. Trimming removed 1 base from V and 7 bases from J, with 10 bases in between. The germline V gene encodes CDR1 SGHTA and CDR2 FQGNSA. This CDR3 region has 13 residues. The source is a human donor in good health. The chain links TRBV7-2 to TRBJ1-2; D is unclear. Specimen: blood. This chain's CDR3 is CASSLVRRGGYTF. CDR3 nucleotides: TGTGCCAGCAGCTTAGTACGACGGGGTGGCTACACCTTC.